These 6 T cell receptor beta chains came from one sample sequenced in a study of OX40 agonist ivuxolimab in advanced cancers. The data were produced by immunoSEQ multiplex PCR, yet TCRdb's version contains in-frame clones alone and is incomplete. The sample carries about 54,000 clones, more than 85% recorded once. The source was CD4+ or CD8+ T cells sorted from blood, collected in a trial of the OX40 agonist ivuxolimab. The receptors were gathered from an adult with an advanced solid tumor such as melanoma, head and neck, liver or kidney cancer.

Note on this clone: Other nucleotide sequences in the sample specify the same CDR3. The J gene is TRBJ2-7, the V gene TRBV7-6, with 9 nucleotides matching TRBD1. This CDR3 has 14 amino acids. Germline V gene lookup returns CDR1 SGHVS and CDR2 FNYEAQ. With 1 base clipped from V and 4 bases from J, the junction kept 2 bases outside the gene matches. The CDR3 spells CASSLEQGAYEQYF. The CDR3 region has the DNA TGTGCCAGCAGCTTAGAACAGGGGGCTTACGAGCAGTACTTC.

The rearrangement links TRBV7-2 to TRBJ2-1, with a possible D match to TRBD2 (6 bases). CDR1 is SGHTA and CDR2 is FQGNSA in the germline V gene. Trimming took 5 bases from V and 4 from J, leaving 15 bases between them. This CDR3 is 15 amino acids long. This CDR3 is CASSLQAGTYNEQFF. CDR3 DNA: TGTGCCAGCAGCCTTCAGGCAGGGACTTACAATGAGCAGTTCTTC.

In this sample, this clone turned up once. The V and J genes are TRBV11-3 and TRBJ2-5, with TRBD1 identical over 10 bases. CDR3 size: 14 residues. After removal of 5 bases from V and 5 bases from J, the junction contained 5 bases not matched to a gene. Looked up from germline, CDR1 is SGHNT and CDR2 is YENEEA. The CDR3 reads CASSPGQGRETQYF. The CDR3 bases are TGTGCCAGCAGCCCGGGACAGGGGAGGGAGACCCAGTACTTC.

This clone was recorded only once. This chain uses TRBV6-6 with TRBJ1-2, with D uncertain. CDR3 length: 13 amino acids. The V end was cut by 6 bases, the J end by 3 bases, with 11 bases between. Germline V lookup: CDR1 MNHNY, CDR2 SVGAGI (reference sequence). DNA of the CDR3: TGTGCCAGCAGAACTGGAAAGGACTATGGCTACACCTTC. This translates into CASRTGKDYGYTF.

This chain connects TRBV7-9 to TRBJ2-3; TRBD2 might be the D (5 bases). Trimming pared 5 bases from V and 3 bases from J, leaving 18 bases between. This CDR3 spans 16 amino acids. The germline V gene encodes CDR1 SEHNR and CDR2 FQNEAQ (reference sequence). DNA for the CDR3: TGTGCCAGCAGCCCAGCACGGGGTATGGATACAGATACGCAGTATTTT. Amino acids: CASSPARGMDTDTQYF.

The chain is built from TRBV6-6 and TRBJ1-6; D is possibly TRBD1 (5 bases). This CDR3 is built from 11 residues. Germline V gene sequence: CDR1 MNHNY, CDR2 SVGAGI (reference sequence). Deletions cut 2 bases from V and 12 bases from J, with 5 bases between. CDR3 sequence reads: CASSYGGPLHF. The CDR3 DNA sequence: TGTGCCAGCAGTTACGGGGGACCCCTCCACTTT.